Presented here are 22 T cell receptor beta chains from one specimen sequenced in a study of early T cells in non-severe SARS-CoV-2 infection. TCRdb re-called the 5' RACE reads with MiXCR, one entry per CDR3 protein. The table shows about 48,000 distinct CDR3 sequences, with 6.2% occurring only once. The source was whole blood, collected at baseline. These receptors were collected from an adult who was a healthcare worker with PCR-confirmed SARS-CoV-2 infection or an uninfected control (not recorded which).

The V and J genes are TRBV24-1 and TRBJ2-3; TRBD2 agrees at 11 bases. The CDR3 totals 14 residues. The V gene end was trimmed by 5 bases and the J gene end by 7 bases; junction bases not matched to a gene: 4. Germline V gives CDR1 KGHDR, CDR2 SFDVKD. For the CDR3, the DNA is TGTGCCACCAGTGGGGGGACTAGCGGAAATACGCAGTATTTT. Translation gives CATSGGTSGNTQYF.

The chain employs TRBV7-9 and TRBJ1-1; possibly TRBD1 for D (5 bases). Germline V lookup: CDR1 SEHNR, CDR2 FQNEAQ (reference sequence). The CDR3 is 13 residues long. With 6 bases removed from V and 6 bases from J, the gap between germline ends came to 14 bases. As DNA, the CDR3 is TGTGCCAGCAGTGCCCAGGGTAGGGCTGAAGCTTTCTTT. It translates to CASSAQGRAEAFF.

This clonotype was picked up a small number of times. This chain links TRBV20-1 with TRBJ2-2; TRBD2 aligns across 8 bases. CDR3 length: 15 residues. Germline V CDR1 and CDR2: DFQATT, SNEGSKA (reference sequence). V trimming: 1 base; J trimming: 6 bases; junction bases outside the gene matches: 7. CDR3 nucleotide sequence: TGCAGTGCTAGAGGTCTCGGGAGGGCCCCCGGGGAGCTGTTTTTT. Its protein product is CSARGLGRAPGELFF.

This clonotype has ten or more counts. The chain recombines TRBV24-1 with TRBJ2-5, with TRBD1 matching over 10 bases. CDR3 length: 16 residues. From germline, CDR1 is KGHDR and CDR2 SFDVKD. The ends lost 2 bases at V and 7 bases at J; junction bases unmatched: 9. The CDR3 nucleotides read TGTGCCACCAGTGATTGGTCGGGACAGGGGTCGGGGACCCAGTACTTC. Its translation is CATSDWSGQGSGTQYF.

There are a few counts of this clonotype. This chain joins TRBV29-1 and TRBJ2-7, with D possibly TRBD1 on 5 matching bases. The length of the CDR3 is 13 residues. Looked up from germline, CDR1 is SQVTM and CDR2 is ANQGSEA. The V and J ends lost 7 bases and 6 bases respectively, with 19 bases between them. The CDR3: CSATVTFIGEQYF. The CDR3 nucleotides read TGCAGCGCGACAGTGACCTTTATCGGCGAGCAGTACTTC.

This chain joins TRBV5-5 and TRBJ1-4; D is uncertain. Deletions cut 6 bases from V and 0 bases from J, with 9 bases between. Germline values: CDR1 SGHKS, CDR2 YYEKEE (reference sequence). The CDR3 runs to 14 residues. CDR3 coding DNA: TGTGCCAGCAACCTAGGGTCAACTAATGAAAAACTGTTTTTT. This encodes CASNLGSTNEKLFF.

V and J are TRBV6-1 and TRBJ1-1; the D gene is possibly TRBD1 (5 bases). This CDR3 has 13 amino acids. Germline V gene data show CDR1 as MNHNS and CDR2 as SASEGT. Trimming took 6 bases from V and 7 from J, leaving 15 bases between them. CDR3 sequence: CASRTDTLIEAFF. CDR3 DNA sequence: TGTGCCAGCAGGACAGATACTCTAATTGAAGCTTTCTTT.

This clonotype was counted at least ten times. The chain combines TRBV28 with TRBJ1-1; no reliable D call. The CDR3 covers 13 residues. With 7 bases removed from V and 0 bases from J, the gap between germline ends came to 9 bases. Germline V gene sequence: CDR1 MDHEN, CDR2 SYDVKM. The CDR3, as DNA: TGTGCCAGCACCCCACAACTGAACACTGAAGCTTTCTTT. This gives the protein CASTPQLNTEAFF.

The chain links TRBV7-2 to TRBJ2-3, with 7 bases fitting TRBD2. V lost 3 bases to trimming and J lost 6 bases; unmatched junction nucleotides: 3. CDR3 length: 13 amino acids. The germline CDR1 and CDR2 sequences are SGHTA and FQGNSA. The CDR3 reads CASSFRLADTQYF. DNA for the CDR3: TGTGCCAGCAGCTTCCGACTAGCTGATACGCAGTATTTT.

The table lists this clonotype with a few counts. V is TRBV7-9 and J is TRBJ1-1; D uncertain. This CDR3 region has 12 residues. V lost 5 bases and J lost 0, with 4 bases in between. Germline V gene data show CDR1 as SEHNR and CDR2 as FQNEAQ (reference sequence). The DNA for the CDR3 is TGTGCCAGCAGCCCGATGAACACTGAAGCTTTCTTT. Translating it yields CASSPMNTEAFF.

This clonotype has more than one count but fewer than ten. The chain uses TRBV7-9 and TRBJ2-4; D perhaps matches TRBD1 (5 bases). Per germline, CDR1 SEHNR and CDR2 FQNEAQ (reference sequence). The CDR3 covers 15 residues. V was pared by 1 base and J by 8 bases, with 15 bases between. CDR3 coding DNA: TGTGCCAGCAGCTTAGGGACACCCTTTGGGGACATTCAGTACTTC. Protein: CASSLGTPFGDIQYF.

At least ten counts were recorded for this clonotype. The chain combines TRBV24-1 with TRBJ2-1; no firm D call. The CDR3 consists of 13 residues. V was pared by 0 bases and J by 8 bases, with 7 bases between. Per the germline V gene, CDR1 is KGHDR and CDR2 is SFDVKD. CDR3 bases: TGTGCCACCAGTGATTTGCCCGCCGATGAGCAGTTCTTC. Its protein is CATSDLPADEQFF.

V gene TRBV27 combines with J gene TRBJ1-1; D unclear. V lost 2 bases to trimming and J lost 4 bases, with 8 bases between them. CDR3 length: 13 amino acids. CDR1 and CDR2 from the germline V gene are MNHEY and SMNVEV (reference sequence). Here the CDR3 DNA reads TGTGCCAGCAGTTTAAGCAGAGGCACTGAAGCTTTCTTT. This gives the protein CASSLSRGTEAFF.

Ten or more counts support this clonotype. The CDR3 region has the DNA TGTGCCAGCATAGAGGGGAGCGGGAGGAGCGGCGGGGAGCTGTTTTTT. Protein: CASIEGSGRSGGELFF. The V and J genes are TRBV6-1 and TRBJ2-2; TRBD2 matches at 9 bases. The CDR3 length is 16 residues. Germline lookup yields CDR1 MNHNS and CDR2 SASEGT. With V trimmed by 7 bases and J by 7 bases, 13 bases remained unmatched.

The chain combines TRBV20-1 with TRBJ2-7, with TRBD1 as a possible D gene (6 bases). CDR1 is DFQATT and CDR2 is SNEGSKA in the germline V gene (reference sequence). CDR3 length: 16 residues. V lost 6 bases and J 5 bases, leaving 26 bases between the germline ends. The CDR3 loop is CSARSNHRALGDEQYF. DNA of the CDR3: TGCAGTGCCAGAAGCAATCACAGGGCCTTGGGGGACGAGCAGTACTTC.

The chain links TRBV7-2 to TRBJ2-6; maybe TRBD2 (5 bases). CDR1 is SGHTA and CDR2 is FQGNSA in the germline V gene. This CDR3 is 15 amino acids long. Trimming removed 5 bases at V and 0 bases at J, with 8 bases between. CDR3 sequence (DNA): TGTGCCAGCAGCCCCGGGATCTCTGGGGCCAACGTCCTGACTTTC. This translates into CASSPGISGANVLTF.

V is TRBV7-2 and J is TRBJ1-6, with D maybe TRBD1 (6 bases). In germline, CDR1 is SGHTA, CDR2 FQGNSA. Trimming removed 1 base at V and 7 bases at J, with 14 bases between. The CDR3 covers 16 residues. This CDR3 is CASSLVLTGRNSPLHF. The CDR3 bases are TGTGCCAGCAGCTTAGTACTCACAGGGCGGAATTCACCCCTCCACTTT.

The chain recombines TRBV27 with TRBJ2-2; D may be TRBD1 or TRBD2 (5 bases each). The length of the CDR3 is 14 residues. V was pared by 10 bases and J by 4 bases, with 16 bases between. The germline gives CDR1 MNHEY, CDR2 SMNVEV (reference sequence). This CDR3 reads CATSVRAGTGELFF. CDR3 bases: TGTGCCACTTCAGTCAGGGCGGGCACCGGGGAGCTGTTTTTT.

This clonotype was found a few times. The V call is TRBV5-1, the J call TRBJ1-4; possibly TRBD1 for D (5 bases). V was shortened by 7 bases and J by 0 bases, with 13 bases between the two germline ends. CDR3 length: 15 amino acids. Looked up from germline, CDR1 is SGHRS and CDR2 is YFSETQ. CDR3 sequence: CASRPTGATNEKLFF. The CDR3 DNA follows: TGCGCCAGCCGTCCCACAGGTGCAACTAATGAAAAACTGTTTTTT.

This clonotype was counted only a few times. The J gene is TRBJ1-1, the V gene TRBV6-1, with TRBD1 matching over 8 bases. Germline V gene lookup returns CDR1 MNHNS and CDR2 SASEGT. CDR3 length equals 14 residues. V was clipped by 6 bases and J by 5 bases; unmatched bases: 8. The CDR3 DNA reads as TGTGCCAGCAGGGGCAGGGGGCGAGAAACTGAAGCTTTCTTT. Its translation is CASRGRGRETEAFF.

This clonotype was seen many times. The CDR3 coding sequence is TGTGCCAGCAGCCCCCTTGGGGTTTCACCCCTCCACTTT. Its protein is CASSPLGVSPLHF. This chain links TRBV7-7 with TRBJ1-6, with D uncertain. The CDR3 loop spans 13 amino acids. CDR1 is SSHAT and CDR2 is FNYEAQ in the germline V gene (reference sequence). V was shortened by 5 bases and J by 9 bases, with 11 bases between the two germline ends.

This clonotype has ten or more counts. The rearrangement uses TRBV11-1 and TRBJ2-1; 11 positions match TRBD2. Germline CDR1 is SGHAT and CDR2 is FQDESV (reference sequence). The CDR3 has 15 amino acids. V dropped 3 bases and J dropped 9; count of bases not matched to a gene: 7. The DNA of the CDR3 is TGTGCCAGCAGCTTCACTAGCGGGAGTAGCGCTGAGCAGTTCTTC. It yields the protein CASSFTSGSSAEQFF.